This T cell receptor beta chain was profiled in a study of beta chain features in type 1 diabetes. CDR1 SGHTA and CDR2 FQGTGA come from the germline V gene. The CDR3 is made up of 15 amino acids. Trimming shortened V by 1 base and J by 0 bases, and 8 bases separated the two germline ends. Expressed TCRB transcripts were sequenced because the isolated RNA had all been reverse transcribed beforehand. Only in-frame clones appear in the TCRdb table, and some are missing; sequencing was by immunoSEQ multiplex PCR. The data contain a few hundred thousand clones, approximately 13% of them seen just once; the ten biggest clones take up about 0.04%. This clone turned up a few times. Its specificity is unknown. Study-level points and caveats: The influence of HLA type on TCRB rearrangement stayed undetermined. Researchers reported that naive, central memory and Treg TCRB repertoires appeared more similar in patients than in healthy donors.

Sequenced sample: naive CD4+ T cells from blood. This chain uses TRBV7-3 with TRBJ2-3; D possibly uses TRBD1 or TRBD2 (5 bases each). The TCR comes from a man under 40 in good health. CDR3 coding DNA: TGTGCCAGCAGCTTAAGGGGACGGAGCACAGATACGCAGTATTTT. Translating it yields CASSLRGRSTDTQYF.